This TCR beta chain comes out of a study of blood T cell repertoires in COVID-19. Source study methods: Using reference gene primer amplification, nucleated cell counts were estimated. Using immunoSEQ multiplex PCR, the repertoire was profiled, and TCRdb retains in-frame clones only, with some absent. V, J and clone size are those of that table, while D and trimming were read from the DNA. This sample carries 160,000 or so clones, about four fifths of them seen once, and the ten largest clones take approximately 11%. The CDR3 totals 14 residues. Per the germline V gene, CDR1 is MNHEY and CDR2 is SVGAGI. V was clipped by 6 bases and J by 2 bases; unmatched bases: 4.

Source material: peripheral blood. This TCR derives from a man in his 60s with active or convalescent COVID-19. The chain employs TRBV6-5 and TRBJ2-3; 8 bases fit TRBD2. CDR3 sequence: CASRPGGSTDTQYF. The CDR3 coding sequence is TGTGCCAGCAGACCGGGGGGGTCCACAGATACGCAGTATTTT.